The T cell receptor (beta chain) under discussion was sequenced for a study of CD4 T cells in relation to SARS-CoV-2 and coronaviruses. In regard to this clone: Its specificity is not known.

This CDR3 is built from 19 residues. CDR1 SGHRS and CDR2 YFSETQ come from the germline V gene. With 4 bases clipped from V and 0 bases from J, the junction kept 6 bases outside the gene matches. CD4+ T cells from unexposed donors were obtained before the COVID-19 pandemic (2011-2018). CD4+ T cells were isolated from the cells after more than 8 days of culture. The protocol was immunoSEQ multiplex PCR, while the TCRdb copy is restricted to in-frame clones and leaves out a portion. The repertoire consists of approximately 20,000 clones, with about 80% occurring once and the leading ten covering approximately 14%.

Source material: CD4+ T cells from PBMCs, cultured in vitro. This TCR was sampled from a human donor in good health. This chain connects TRBV5-1 to TRBJ2-6, with 14 bases identical to TRBD2. The CDR3 DNA reads as TGCGCCAGCAGCAGCGGACTAGCGGGAGGAGCCTCTGGGGCCAACGTCCTGACTTTC. This translates into CASSSGLAGGASGANVLTF.